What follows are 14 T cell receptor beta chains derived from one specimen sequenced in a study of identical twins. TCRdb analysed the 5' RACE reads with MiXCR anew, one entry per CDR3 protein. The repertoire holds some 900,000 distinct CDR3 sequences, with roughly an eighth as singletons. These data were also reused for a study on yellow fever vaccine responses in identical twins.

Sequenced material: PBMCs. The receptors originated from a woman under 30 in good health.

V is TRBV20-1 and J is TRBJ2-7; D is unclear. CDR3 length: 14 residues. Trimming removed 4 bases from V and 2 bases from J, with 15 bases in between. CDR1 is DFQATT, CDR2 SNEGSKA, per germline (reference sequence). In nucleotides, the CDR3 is TGCAGTGCTAAACCGACTCTTGAGGCCTACGAGCAGTACTTC. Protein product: CSAKPTLEAYEQYF.

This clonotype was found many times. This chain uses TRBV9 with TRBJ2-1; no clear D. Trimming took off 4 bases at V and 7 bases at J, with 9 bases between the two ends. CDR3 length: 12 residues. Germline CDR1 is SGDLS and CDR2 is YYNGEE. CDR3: CASSLTLNEQFF. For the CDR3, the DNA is TGTGCCAGCAGCCTTACTTTAAATGAGCAGTTCTTC.

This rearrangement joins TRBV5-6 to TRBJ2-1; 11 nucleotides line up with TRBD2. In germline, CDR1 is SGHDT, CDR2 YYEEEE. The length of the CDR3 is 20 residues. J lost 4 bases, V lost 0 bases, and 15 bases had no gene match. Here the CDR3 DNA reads TGTGCCAGCAGCTTGGCGGGACCTAGCGGGGGGAGTCTTAGTTACAATGAGCAGTTCTTC. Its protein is CASSLAGPSGGSLSYNEQFF.

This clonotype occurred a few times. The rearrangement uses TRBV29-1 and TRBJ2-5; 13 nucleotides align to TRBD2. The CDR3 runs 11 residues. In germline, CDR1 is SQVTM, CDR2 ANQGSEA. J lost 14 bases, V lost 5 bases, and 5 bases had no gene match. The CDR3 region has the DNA TGCAGCGTTACTAGCGGGGGGGGATCATACTTC. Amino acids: CSVTSGGGSYF. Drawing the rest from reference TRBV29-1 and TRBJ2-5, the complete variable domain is SAVISQKPSRDICQRGTSLTIQCQVDSQVTMMFWYRQQPGQSLTLIATANQGSEATYESGFVIDKFPISRPNLTFSTLTVSNMSPEDSSIYLCSVTSGGGSYFGPGTRLLVL.

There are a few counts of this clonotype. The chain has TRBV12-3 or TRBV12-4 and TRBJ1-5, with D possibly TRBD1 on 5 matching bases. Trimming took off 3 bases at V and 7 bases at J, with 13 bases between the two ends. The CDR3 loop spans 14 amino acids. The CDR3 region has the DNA TGTGCCAGCAGTTTGGCCCAGGGTAGACAGCCCCAGCATTTT. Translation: CASSLAQGRQPQHF.

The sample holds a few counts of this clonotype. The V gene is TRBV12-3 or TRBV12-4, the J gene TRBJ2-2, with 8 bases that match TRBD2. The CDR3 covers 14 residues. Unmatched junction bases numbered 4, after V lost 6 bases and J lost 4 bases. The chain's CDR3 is CASRRTSPTGELFF. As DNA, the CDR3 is TGTGCCAGCAGAAGGACTAGCCCCACCGGGGAGCTGTTTTTT.

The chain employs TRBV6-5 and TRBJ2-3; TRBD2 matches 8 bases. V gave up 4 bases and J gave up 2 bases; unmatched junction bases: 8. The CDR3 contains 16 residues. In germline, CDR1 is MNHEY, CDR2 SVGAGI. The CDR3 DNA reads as TGTGCCAGCAGTTCATTTCGGGGGGGGGCCACAGATACGCAGTATTTT. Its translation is CASSSFRGGATDTQYF.

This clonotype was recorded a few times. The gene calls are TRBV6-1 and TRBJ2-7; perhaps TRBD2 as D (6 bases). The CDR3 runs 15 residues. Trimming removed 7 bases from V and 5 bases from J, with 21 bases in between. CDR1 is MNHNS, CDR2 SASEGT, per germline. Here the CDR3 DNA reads TGTGCCAGCACCAAAGGAGGGGCTCGGAGGGACGAGCAGTACGTC. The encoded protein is CASTKGGARRDEQYV.

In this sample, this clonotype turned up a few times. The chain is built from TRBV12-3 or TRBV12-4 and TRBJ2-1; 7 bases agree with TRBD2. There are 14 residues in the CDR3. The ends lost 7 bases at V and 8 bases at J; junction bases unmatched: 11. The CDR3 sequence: CASTTGLIADEQFF. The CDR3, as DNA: TGTGCCAGCACCACGGGACTAATAGCGGATGAGCAGTTCTTC.

The CDR3 DNA is TGTGCCAGCAGCTTAGATGTCGGCAGCTACAATGAGCAGTTCTTC. This codes for CASSLDVGSYNEQFF. The J gene is TRBJ2-1, the V gene TRBV7-6; D not resolved. The CDR3 runs 15 residues. Per the germline V gene, CDR1 is SGHVS and CDR2 is FNYEAQ. The V end lost 1 base, the J end lost 3 bases, and 10 bases lay between the germline ends.

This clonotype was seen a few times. CDR3 in amino acids: CASSITGSTGELFF. The CDR3 DNA follows: TGTGCCAGTAGTATAACTGGGTCCACCGGGGAGCTGTTTTTT. The V and J genes are TRBV19 and TRBJ2-2; no clear D gene. The germline CDR1 and CDR2 sequences are LNHDA and SQIVND (reference sequence). The CDR3 length is 14 residues. Deletions cut 2 bases from V and 4 bases from J, with 8 bases between.

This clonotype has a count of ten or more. The CDR3 DNA follows: TGTGCCAGCATTCGAAACAATGAGCAGTTCTTC. Its translation is CASIRNNEQFF. The rearrangement links TRBV12-3 or TRBV12-4 to TRBJ2-1; D is unresolved. The CDR3 covers 11 residues. Trimming left V 7 bases short and J 5 bases short, with 6 bases between.

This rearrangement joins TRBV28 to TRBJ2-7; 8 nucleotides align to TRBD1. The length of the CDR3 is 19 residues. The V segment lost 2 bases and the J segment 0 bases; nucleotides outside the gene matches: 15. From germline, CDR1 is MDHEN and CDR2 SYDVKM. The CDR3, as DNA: TGTGCCAGCAGTTTAGGGATCGGCAGGGGGCGTGGGTCCTCCTACGAGCAGTACTTC. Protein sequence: CASSLGIGRGRGSSYEQYF.

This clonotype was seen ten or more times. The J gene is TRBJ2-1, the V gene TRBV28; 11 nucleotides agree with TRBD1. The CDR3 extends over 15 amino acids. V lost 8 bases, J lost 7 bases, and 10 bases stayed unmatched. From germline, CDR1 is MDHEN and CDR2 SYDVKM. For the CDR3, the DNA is TGTGCCAGCGCGCACGCTGGGACAGGGGGGAATGAGCAGTTCTTC. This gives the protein CASAHAGTGGNEQFF.